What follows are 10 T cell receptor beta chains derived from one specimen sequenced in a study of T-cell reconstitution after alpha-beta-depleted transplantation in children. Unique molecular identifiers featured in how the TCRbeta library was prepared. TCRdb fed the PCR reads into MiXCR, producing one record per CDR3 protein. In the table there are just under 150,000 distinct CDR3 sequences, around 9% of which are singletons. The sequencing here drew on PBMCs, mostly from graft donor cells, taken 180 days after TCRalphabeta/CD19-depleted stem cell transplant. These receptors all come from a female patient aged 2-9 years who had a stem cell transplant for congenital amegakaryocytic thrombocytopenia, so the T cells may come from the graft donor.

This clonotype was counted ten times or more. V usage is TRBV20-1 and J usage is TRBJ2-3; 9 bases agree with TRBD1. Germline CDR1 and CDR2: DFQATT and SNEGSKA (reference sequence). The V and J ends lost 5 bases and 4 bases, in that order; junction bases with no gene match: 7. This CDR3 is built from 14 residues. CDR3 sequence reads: CSAAHRGLADTQYF. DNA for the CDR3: TGCAGTGCTGCGCACAGGGGGCTGGCAGATACGCAGTATTTT.

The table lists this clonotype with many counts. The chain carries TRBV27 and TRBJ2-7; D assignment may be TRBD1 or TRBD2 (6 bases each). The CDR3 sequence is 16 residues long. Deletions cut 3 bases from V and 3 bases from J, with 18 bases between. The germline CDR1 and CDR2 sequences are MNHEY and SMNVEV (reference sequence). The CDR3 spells CASSFGWGAQNYEQYF. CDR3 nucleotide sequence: TGTGCCAGCAGTTTTGGTTGGGGGGCGCAAAACTACGAGCAGTACTTC.

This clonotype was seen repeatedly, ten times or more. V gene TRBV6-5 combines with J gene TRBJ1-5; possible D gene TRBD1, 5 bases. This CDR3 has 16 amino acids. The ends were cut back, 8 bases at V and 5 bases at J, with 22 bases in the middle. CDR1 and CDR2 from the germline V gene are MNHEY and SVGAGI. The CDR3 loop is CASRIKGLGGDQPQHF. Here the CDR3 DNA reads TGTGCCAGCCGCATAAAGGGCCTCGGGGGAGATCAGCCCCAGCATTTT.

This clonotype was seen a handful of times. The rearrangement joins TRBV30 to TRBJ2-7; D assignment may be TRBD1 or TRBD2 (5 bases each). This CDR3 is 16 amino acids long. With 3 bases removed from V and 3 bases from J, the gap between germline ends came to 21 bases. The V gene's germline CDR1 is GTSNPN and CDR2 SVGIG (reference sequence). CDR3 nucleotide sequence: TGTGCCTGGAGGGTGAATCTAGGGACGGAATTCTACGAGCAGTACTTC. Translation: CAWRVNLGTEFYEQYF.

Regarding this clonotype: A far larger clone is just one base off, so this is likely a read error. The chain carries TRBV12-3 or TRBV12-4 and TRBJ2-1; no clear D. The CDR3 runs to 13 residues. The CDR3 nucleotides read TGTGCCAGCAGTCTTGACTCCTACAATGAGCATTTCTTC. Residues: CASSLDSYNEHFF.

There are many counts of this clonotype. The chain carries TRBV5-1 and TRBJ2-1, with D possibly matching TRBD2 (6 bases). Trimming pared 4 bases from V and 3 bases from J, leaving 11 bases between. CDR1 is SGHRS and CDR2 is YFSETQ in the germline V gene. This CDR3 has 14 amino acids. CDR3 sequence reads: CASSGGVYYNEQFF. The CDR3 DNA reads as TGCGCCAGCAGCGGAGGGGTTTACTACAATGAGCAGTTCTTC. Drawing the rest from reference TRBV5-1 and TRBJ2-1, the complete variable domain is KAGVTQTPRYLIKTRGQQVTLSCSPISGHRSVSWYQQTPGQGLQFLFEYFSETQRNKGNFPGRFSGRQFSNSRSEMNVSTLELGDSALYLCASSGGVYYNEQFFGPGTRLTVL.

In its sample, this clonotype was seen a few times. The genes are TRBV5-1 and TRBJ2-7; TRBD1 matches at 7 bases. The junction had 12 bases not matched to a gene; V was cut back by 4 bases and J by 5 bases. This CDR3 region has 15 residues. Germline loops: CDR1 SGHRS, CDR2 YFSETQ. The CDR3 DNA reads TGCGCCAGCAGCATACGGGACAGCCGGGGTAACGAGCAGTACTTC. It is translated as CASSIRDSRGNEQYF.

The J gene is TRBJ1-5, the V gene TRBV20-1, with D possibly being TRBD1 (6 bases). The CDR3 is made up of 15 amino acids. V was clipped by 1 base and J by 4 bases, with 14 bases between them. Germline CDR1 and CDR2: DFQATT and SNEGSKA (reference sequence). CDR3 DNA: TGCAGTGCTAGAGGAGAATTGGACAGTAATCAGCCCCAGCATTTT. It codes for CSARGELDSNQPQHF.

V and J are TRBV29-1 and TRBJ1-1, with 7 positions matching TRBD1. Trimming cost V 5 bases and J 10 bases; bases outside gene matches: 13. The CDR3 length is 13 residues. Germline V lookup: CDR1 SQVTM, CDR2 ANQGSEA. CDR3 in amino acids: CSVTRTGGGLAFF. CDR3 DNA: TGCAGCGTTACGCGGACAGGTGGCGGCCTAGCTTTCTTT.

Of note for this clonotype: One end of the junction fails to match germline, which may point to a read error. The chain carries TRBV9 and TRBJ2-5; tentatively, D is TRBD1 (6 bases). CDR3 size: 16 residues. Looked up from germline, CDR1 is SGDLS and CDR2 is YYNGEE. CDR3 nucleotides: TGTGCCAGCAGCCCCCTAACCCGGACAGACCAAGAGAACCAGTACTTC. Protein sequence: CASSPLTRTDQENQYF.